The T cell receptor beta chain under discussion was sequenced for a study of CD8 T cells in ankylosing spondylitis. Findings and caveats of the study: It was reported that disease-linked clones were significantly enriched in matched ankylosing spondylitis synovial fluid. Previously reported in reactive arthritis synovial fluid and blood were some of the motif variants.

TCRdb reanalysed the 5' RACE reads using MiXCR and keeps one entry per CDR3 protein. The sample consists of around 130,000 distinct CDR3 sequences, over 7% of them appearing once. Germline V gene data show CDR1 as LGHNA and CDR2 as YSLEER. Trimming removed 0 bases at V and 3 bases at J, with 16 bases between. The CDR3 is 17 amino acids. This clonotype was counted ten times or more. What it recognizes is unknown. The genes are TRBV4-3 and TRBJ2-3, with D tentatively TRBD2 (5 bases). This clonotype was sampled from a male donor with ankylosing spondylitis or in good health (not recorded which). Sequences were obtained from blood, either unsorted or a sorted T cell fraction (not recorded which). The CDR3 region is CASSQDWAGIQTDTQYF. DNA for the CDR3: TGCGCCAGCAGCCAAGATTGGGCCGGGATTCAGACAGATACGCAGTATTTT.